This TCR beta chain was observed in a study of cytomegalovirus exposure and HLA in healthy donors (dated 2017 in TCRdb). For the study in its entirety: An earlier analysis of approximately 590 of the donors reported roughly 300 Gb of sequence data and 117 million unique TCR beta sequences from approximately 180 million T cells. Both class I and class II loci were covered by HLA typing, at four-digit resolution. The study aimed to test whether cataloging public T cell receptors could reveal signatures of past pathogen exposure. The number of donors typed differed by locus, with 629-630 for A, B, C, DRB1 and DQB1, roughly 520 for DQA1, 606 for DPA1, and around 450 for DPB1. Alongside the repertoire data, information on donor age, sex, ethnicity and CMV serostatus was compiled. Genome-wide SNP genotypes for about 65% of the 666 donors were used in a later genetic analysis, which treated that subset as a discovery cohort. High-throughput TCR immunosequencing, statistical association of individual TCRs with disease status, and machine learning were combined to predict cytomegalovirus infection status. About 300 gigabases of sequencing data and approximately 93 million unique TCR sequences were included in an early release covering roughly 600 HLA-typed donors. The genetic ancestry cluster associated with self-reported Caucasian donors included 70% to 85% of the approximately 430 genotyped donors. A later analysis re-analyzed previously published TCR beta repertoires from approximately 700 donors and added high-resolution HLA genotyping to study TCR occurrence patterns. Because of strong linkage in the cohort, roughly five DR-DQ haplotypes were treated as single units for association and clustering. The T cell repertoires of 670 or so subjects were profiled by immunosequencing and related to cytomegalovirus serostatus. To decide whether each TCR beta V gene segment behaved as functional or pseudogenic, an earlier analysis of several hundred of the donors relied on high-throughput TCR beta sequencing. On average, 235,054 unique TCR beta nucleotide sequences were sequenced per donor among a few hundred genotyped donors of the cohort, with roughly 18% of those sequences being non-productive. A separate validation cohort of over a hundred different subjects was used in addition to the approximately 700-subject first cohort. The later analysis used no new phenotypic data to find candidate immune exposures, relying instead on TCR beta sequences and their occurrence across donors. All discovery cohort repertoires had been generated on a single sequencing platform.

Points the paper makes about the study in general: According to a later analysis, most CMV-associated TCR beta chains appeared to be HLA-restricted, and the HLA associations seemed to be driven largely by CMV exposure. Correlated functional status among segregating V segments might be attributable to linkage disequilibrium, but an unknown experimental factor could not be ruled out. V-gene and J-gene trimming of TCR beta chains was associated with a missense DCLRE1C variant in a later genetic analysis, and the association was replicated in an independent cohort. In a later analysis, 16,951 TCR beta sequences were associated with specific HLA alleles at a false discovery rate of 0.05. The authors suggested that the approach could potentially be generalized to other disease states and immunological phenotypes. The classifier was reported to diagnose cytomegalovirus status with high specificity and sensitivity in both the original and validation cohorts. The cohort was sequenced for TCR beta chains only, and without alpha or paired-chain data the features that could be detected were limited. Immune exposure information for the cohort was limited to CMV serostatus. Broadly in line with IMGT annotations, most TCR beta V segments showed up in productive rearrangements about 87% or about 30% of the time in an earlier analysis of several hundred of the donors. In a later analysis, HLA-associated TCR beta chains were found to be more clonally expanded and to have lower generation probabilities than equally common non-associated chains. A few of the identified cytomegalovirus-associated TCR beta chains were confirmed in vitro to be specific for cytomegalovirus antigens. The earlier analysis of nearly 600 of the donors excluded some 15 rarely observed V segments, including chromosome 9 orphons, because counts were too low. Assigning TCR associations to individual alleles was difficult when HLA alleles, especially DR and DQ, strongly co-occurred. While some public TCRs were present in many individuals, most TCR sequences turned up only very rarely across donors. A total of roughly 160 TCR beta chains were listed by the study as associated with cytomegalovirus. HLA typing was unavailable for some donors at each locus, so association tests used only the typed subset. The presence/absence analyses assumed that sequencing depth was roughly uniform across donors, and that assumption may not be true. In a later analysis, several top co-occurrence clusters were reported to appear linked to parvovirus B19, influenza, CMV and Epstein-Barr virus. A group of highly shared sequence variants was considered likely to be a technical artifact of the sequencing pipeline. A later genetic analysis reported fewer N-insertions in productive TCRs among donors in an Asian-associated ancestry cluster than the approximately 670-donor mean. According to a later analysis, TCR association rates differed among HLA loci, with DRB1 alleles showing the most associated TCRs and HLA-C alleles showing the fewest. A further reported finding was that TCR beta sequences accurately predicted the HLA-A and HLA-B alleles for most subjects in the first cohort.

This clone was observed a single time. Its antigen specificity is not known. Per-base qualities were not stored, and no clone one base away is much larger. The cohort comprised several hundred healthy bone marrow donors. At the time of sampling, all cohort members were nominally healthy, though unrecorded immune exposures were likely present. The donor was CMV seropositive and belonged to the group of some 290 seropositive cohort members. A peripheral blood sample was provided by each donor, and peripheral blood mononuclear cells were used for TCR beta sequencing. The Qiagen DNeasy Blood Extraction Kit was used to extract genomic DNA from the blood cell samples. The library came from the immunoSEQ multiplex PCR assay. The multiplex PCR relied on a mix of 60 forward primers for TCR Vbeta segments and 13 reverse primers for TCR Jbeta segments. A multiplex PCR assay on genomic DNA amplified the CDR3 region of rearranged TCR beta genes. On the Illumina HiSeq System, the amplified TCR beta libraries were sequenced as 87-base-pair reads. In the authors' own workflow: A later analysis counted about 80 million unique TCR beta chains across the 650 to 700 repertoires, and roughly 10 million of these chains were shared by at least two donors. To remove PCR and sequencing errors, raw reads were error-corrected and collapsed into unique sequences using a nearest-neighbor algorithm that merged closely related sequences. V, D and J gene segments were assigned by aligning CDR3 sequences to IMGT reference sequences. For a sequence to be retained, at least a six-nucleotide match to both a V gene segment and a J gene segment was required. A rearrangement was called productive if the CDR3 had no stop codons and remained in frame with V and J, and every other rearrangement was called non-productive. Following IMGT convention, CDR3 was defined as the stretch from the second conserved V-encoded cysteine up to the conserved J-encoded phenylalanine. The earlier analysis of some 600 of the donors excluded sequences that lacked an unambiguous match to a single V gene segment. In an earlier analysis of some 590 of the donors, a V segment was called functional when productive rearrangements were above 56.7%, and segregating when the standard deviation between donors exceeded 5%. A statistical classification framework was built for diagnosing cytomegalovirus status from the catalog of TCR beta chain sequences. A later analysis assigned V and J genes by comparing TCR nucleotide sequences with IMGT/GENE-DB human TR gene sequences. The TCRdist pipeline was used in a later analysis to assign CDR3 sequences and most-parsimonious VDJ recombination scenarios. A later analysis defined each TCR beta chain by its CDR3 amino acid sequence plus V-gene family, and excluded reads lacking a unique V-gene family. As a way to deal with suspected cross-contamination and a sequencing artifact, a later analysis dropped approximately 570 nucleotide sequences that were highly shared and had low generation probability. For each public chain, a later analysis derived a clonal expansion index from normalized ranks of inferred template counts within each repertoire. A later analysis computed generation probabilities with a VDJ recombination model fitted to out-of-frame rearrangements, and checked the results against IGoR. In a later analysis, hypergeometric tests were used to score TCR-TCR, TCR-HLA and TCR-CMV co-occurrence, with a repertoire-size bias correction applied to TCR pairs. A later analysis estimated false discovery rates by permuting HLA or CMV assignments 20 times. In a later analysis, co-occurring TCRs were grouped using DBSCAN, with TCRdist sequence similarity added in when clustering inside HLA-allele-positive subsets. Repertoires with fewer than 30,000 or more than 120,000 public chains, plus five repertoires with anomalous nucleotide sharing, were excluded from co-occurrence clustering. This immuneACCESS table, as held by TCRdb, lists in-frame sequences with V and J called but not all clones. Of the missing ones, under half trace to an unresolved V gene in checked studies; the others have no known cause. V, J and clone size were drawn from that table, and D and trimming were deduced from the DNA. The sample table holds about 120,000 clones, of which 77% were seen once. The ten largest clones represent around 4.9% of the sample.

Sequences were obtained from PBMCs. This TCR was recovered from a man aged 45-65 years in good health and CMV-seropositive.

The CDR3 region: CASSTRTGTTGNTIYF. The sequenced DNA is TGCGCCAGCAGCACTCGTACAGGGACGACTGGAAACACCATATATTTT. The chain is encoded by TRBV5-1 joined to TRBJ1-3, with TRBD1 as a weak D call on 6 bases. The CDR3 starts with the cysteine, ends with the phenylalanine, and has 16 residues. CDR3 DNA only is kept here, 48 bases in frame from base 1. The V end loses 4 bases and the J end loses 2 bases, and a stretch of 16 bases separates them. As encoded in the germline V gene, CDR1 is SGHRS while CDR2 is YFSETQ.